Listed below are T cell receptor beta chains from one sample, sequenced in a study of regulatory T cells in long-lasting Graves disease. Each CDR3 protein is one row after TCRdb ran MiXCR on the multiplex PCR reads. The repertoire consists of 440,000 or so distinct CDR3 sequences, with more than 13% occurring once and the leading ten covering roughly a sixth. The same specimen was also included in a second study, on T cells in Graves' hyperthyroidism and ophthalmopathy.

Specimen: peripheral blood mononuclear cells (PBMCs), collected at new diagnosis, from a patient treated with antithyroid drugs. These TCRs come from a woman between 25 and 40 years old with Graves disease. Both conserved end residues are part of each CDR3. The D gene is left open where the match is weak. Size is omitted from some rows. Given values are once, few, many or a class for expanded clones.

abundance: many
j_gene: TRBJ1-1
v_gene: TRBV3-1
d_gene: .
CDR3aa: CASSDLSTEAFF
CDR3nt: TGTGCCAGCAGCGACTTATCGACTGAAGCTTTCTTT

abundance: many
j_gene: TRBJ2-4
v_gene: TRBV11-2
d_gene: .
CDR3aa: CASTTFGRDIQYF
CDR3nt: TGTGCCAGCACCACCTTTGGCCGGGACATTCAGTACTTC

abundance: many
j_gene: TRBJ2-7
v_gene: TRBV11-2
d_gene: .
CDR3aa: CASSFPPGRTYEQYF
CDR3nt: TGTGCCAGCAGCTTCCCCCCTGGCCGCACCTACGAGCAGTACTTC

abundance: few
j_gene: TRBJ2-7
v_gene: TRBV5-1
d_gene: .
CDR3aa: CASSSPTSLKQYF
CDR3nt: TGCGCCAGCAGCTCTCCGACTAGTCTCAAGCAGTACTTC

abundance: many
j_gene: TRBJ2-7
v_gene: TRBV30
d_gene: .
CDR3aa: CASVGREHSYEQYF
CDR3nt: TGTGCCTCTGTGGGACGGGAGCACTCCTACGAGCAGTACTTC

abundance: few
j_gene: TRBJ2-3
v_gene: TRBV29-1
d_gene: .
CDR3aa: CSVELPAASTDTQYF
CDR3nt: TGCAGCGTTGAACTGCCAGCGGCTAGCACAGATACGCAGTATTTT

abundance: few
j_gene: TRBJ1-6
v_gene: TRBV18
d_gene: .
CDR3aa: CASSPLPANNSPLHF
CDR3nt: TGTGCCAGCTCACCACTCCCAGCCAATAATTCACCCCTCCACTTT

abundance: many
j_gene: TRBJ2-7
v_gene: TRBV28
d_gene: TRBD2
CDR3aa: CASRPQAAGDYEQYF
CDR3nt: TGTGCCAGCCGCCCCCAGGCAGCGGGAGACTACGAGCAGTACTTC

abundance: many
j_gene: TRBJ2-1
v_gene: TRBV29-1
d_gene: TRBD2
CDR3aa: CSVVASGSYNEQFF
CDR3nt: TGCAGCGTTGTGGCTAGCGGGAGTTACAATGAGCAGTTCTTC

abundance: many
j_gene: TRBJ2-3
v_gene: TRBV6-2/TRBV6-3
d_gene: .
CDR3aa: CASRSLASTDTQYF
CDR3nt: TGTGCCAGCAGGTCCTTGGCTAGCACAGATACGCAGTATTTT

abundance: .
j_gene: TRBJ2-7
v_gene: TRBV6-5
d_gene: .
CDR3aa: CASSYSRQGRMEQYF
CDR3nt: TGTGCCAGCAGTTACTCAAGGCAGGGGAGGATGGAGCAGTACTTC

abundance: many
j_gene: TRBJ2-1
v_gene: TRBV28
d_gene: TRBD1
CDR3aa: CASLGQGANNEQFF
CDR3nt: TGTGCCAGCCTCGGACAGGGGGCTAACAATGAGCAGTTCTTC

abundance: .
j_gene: TRBJ2-4
v_gene: TRBV18
d_gene: TRBD2
CDR3aa: CASSSTGTSGIFVKNIQYF
CDR3nt: TGTGCCAGCTCATCCACCGGGACTAGCGGGATATTCGTCAAAAACATTCAGTACTTC

abundance: many
j_gene: TRBJ2-3
v_gene: TRBV20-1
d_gene: .
CDR3aa: CSAQTGRHTDTQYF
CDR3nt: TGCAGTGCACAGACCGGGCGCCACACAGATACGCAGTATTTT

abundance: few
j_gene: TRBJ2-5
v_gene: TRBV2
d_gene: .
CDR3aa: CASSEASRQETQYF
CDR3nt: TGTGCCAGCAGTGAAGCGTCGCGGCAAGAGACCCAGTACTTC

abundance: few
j_gene: TRBJ2-3
v_gene: TRBV4-1
d_gene: TRBD2
CDR3aa: CASSQTTRAGGKTDTQYF
CDR3nt: TGCGCCAGCAGCCAAACGACCAGAGCGGGAGGGAAGACAGATACGCAGTATTTT

abundance: .
j_gene: TRBJ1-6
v_gene: TRBV14
d_gene: .
CDR3aa: CASSRRGGGANNSPLHF
CDR3nt: TGTGCCAGCAGCCGAAGAGGTGGAGGGGCCAATAATTCACCCCTCCACTTT

abundance: many
j_gene: TRBJ2-7
v_gene: TRBV5-1
d_gene: TRBD2
CDR3aa: CASSPRTSGSPYEQYF
CDR3nt: TGCGCCAGCAGCCCTCGGACTAGCGGGAGTCCCTACGAGCAGTACTTC

abundance: many
j_gene: TRBJ1-2
v_gene: TRBV18
d_gene: TRBD1
CDR3aa: CASSPLTGEAGYTF
CDR3nt: TGTGCCAGCTCACCACTGACAGGGGAAGCTGGCTACACCTTC

abundance: many
j_gene: TRBJ2-6
v_gene: TRBV11-3
d_gene: .
CDR3aa: CASSLGRSSGANVLTF
CDR3nt: TGTGCCAGCAGCTTAGGGCGTAGCTCTGGGGCCAACGTCCTGACTTTC

abundance: many
j_gene: TRBJ2-5
v_gene: TRBV5-1
d_gene: .
CDR3aa: CASRSGMANQETQYF
CDR3nt: TGCGCCAGCAGAAGTGGGATGGCAAACCAAGAGACCCAGTACTTC

abundance: many
j_gene: TRBJ1-1
v_gene: TRBV19
d_gene: TRBD1
CDR3aa: CASSVTQGANTEAFF
CDR3nt: TGTGCCAGTAGTGTCACACAGGGGGCGAACACTGAAGCTTTCTTT

abundance: many
j_gene: TRBJ1-3
v_gene: TRBV27
d_gene: .
CDR3aa: CASRGAGTSGNTIYF
CDR3nt: TGTGCCAGCAGAGGCGCGGGGACCTCTGGAAACACCATATATTTT

abundance: .
j_gene: TRBJ2-2
v_gene: TRBV24-1
d_gene: TRBD2
CDR3aa: CATRGGRGTGELFF
CDR3nt: TGTGCCACCAGGGGGGGGAGAGGTACCGGGGAGCTGTTTTTT

abundance: .
j_gene: TRBJ1-2
v_gene: TRBV10-3
d_gene: TRBD1
CDR3aa: CAISLDKTGGRGYTF
CDR3nt: TGTGCCATCAGCCTAGATAAAACAGGGGGCCGGGGCTACACCTTC

abundance: many
j_gene: TRBJ1-1
v_gene: TRBV27
d_gene: .
CDR3aa: CASSLLGVNTEAFF
CDR3nt: TGTGCCAGCAGCTTGTTAGGCGTGAACACTGAAGCTTTCTTT

abundance: many
j_gene: TRBJ2-5
v_gene: TRBV6-1
d_gene: .
CDR3aa: CASSERGLYQETQYF
CDR3nt: TGTGCCAGCAGTGAACGGGGACTGTACCAAGAGACCCAGTACTTC

abundance: .
j_gene: TRBJ2-7
v_gene: TRBV9
d_gene: TRBD2
CDR3aa: CASSVVAGGTEQYF
CDR3nt: TGTGCCAGCAGCGTAGTGGCGGGAGGAACCGAGCAGTACTTC

abundance: many
j_gene: TRBJ2-1
v_gene: TRBV5-1
d_gene: .
CDR3aa: CASSSLRRNSYNEQFF
CDR3nt: TGCGCCAGCAGCTCCCTCCGACGCAACTCCTACAATGAGCAGTTCTTC

abundance: many
j_gene: TRBJ2-5
v_gene: TRBV29-1
d_gene: .
CDR3aa: CSVEDFGGGGQETQYF
CDR3nt: TGCAGCGTTGAAGATTTTGGCGGAGGGGGACAAGAGACCCAGTACTTC

abundance: .
j_gene: TRBJ2-2
v_gene: TRBV24-1
d_gene: TRBD1
CDR3aa: CATSDPDRENTGELFF
CDR3nt: TGTGCCACCAGTGACCCGGACAGGGAGAACACCGGGGAGCTGTTTTTT